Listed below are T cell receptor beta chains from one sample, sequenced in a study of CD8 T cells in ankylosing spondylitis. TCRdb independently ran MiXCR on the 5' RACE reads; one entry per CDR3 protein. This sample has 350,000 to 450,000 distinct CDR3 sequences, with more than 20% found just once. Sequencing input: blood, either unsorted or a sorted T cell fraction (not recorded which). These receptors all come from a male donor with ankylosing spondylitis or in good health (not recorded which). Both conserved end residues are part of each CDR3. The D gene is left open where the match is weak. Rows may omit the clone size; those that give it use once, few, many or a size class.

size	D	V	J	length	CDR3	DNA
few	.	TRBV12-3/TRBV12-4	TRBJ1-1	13	CASRGPVNTEAFF	TGTGCCAGCAGGGGTCCAGTAAACACTGAAGCTTTCTTT
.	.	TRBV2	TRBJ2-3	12	CASLGTGDTQYF	TGTGCCAGTCTAGGGACGGGGGATACGCAGTATTTT
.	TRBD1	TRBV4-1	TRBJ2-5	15	CASSPDRGRVETQYF	TGCGCCAGCAGCCCTGACAGGGGGCGGGTGGAGACCCAGTACTTC
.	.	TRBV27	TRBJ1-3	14	CASSLRSSGNTIYF	TGTGCCAGCAGTTTGCGCAGCTCTGGAAACACCATATATTTT
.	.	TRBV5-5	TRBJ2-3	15	CASSALWGTRDTQYF	TGTGCCAGCAGCGCTTTGTGGGGGACGAGAGATACGCAGTATTTT
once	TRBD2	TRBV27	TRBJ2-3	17	CASSLLEASGVTDTQYF	TGTGCCAGCAGTTTGTTGGAGGCTAGCGGGGTCACAGATACGCAGTATTTT
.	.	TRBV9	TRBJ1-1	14	CASSVVGGSPEAFF	TGTGCCAGCAGCGTAGTGGGCGGTTCCCCTGAAGCTTTCTTT
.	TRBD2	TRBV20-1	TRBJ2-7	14	CSARSSGGLYEQYF	TGCAGTGCTAGGTCTAGCGGGGGCCTCTACGAGCAGTACTTC
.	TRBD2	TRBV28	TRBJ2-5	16	CASSAGTSRYQETQYF	TGTGCCAGCAGTGCCGGGACTAGTCGGTACCAAGAGACCCAGTACTTC
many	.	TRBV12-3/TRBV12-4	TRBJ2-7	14	CASSLSGGSYEQYF	TGTGCCAGCAGCTTATCCGGGGGAAGTTACGAGCAGTACTTC
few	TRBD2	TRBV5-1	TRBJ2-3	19	CASSLAKGGSGGFTDTQYF	TGCGCCAGCAGCTTGGCCAAGGGGGGTAGCGGGGGATTCACAGATACGCAGTATTTT
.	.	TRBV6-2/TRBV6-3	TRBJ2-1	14	CASSYQGLYNEQFF	TGTGCCAGCAGTTACCAAGGACTGTACAATGAGCAGTTCTTC
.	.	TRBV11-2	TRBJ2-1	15	CASRSEQGTYNEQFF	TGTGCCAGCAGATCTGAACAGGGAACCTACAATGAGCAGTTCTTC
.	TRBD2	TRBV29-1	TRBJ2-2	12	CSVDSGVGELFF	TGCAGCGTAGATAGCGGGGTTGGGGAGCTGTTTTTT
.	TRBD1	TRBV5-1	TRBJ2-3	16	CASSLETGGSTDTQYF	TGCGCCAGCAGCTTGGAGACAGGGGGCAGCACAGATACGCAGTATTTT
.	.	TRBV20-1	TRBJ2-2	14	CSARDAGNTGELFF	TGCAGTGCTAGAGACGCCGGGAACACCGGGGAGCTGTTTTTT
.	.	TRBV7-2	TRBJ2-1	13	CASSARLPGDQFF	TGTGCCAGCAGCGCTCGACTGCCGGGAGATCAGTTCTTC
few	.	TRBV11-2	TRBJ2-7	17	CASSLDWSGEGSYEQYF	TGTGCCAGCAGCTTAGATTGGTCAGGGGAGGGTTCCTACGAGCAGTACTTC
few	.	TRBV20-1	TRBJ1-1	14	CSARETAMNTEAFF	TGCAGTGCTAGGGAGACAGCTATGAACACTGAAGCTTTCTTT
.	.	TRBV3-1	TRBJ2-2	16	CASSQATEGATGELFF	TGTGCCAGCAGCCAAGCTACTGAAGGGGCCACCGGGGAGCTGTTTTTT
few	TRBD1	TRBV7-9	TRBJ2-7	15	CASSSTGSDSYEQYF	TGTGCCAGCAGCTCGACAGGGTCGGACTCCTACGAGCAGTACTTC
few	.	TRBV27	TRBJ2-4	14	CASSLRGVGNIQYF	TGTGCCAGCAGTTTGAGGGGGGTGGGAAACATTCAGTACTTC
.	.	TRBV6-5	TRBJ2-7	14	CASSFRAEGYEQYF	TGTGCCAGCAGTTTCAGGGCCGAAGGTTACGAGCAGTACTTC
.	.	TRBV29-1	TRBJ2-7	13	CSVEGQEDFGQYF	TGCAGCGTTGAAGGGCAGGAGGACTTTGGGCAGTACTTC
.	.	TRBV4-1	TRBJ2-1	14	CASSQGQGGSEQFF	TGCGCCAGCAGCCAAGGTCAGGGTGGCAGTGAGCAGTTCTTC
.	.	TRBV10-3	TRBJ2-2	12	CAISEDTGELFF	TGTGCCATCAGTGAGGACACCGGGGAGCTGTTTTTT
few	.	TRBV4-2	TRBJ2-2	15	CASSPWSQNTGELFF	TGTGCCAGCAGCCCTTGGTCTCAGAACACCGGGGAGCTGTTTTTT
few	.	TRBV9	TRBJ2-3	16	CASSLRYPTSTDTQYF	TGTGCCAGCAGCCTCAGGTACCCCACTAGCACAGATACGCAGTATTTT
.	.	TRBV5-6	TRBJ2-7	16	CASSLMGRLFDYEQYF	TGTGCCAGCAGCTTGATGGGCAGGCTATTTGATTACGAGCAGTACTTC
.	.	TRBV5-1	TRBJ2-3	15	CASSQLGGGADTQYF	TGCGCCAGCAGCCAACTAGGCGGGGGCGCAGATACGCAGTATTTT
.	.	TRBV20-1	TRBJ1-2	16	CSARDLGQISLYGYTF	TGCAGTGCTAGAGATTTAGGGCAGATCAGCCTCTATGGCTACACCTTC
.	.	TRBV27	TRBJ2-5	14	CASSLSGRGGTQYF	TGTGCCAGCAGTTTATCGGGCAGGGGGGGGACCCAGTACTTC
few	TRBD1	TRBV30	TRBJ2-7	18	CAWSEGSLDRGIIYEQYF	TGTGCCTGGAGTGAAGGATCCCTGGACAGGGGGATTATTTACGAGCAGTACTTC
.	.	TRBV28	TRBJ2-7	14	CASSLHIEEDEQYF	TGTGCCAGCAGCCTACACATTGAGGAAGACGAGCAGTACTTC
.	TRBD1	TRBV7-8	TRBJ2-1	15	CASSLGQGEINEQFF	TGTGCCAGCAGCTTGGGACAGGGGGAAATTAATGAGCAGTTCTTC
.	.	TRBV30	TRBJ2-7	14	CAWSALAGDYEQYF	TGTGCCTGGAGTGCACTAGCAGGTGACTACGAGCAGTACTTC
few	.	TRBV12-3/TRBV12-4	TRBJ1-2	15	CASSFGSMANYGYTF	TGTGCCAGCAGTTTTGGATCCATGGCTAACTATGGCTACACCTTC
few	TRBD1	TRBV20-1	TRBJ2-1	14	CSAPTGVSYNEQFF	TGCAGTGCTCCTACAGGGGTCTCCTACAATGAGCAGTTCTTC
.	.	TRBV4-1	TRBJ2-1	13	CATTAGSYNEQFF	TGCGCCACCACGGCGGGTTCCTACAATGAGCAGTTCTTC
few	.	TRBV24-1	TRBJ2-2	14	CATRSRENTGELFF	TGTGCCACCAGGTCGAGAGAGAACACCGGGGAGCTGTTTTTT
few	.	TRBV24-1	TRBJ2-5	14	CATSDRDSQETQYF	TGTGCCACCAGTGACCGGGACTCACAAGAGACCCAGTACTTC
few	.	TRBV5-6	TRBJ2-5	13	CASLRRGFETQYF	TGTGCCAGCTTGAGGAGGGGCTTCGAGACCCAGTACTTC
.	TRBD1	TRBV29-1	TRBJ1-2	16	CSVELGDSREGYGYTF	TGCAGCGTTGAATTAGGGGACAGCCGGGAAGGCTATGGCTACACCTTC
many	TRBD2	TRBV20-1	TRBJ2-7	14	CSARDGGDSYEQYF	TGCAGTGCTAGAGACGGGGGGGATTCCTACGAGCAGTACTTC
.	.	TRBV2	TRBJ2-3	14	CGILGGNPTDTQYF	TGTGGCATCCTCGGGGGAAACCCCACAGATACGCAGTATTTT
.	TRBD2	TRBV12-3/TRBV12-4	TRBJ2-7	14	CASSSPSGYYEQYF	TGTGCCAGCAGTTCCCCTAGCGGGTACTACGAGCAGTACTTC
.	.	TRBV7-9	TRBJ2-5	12	CASRLGGETQYF	TGTGCCAGCAGACTAGGGGGAGAGACCCAGTACTTC
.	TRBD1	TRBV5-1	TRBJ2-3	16	CASSLEWTGGEDTQYF	TGCGCCAGCAGCTTGGAGTGGACAGGGGGCGAAGATACGCAGTATTTT
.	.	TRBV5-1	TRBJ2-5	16	CASSLPPGQPTETQYF	TGCGCCAGCAGCTTGCCCCCGGGACAACCCACAGAGACCCAGTACTTC
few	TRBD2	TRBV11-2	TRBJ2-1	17	CASSSHRGAGGYNEQFF	TGTGCCAGCAGCTCCCACCGGGGAGCGGGGGGTTACAATGAGCAGTTCTTC
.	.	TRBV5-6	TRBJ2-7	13	CASSSRWTYEQYF	TGTGCCAGCAGCTCCAGATGGACCTACGAGCAGTACTTC
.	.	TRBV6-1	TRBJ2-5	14	CASSISSRWETQYF	TGTGCCAGCAGTATCTCCTCGCGATGGGAGACCCAGTACTTC
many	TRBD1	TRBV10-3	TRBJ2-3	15	CAISPGTGGPDTQYF	TGTGCCATCAGCCCCGGGACAGGGGGCCCAGATACGCAGTATTTT
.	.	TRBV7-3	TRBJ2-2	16	CASNFQGPTNTGELFF	TGTGCCAGCAACTTTCAGGGGCCCACGAACACCGGGGAGCTGTTTTTT
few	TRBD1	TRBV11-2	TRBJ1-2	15	CASSAGTGRVYGYTF	TGTGCCAGCAGCGCCGGGACAGGGAGGGTCTATGGCTACACCTTC
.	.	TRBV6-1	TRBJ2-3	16	CASSEARGVRTDTQYF	TGTGCCAGCAGTGAAGCGAGGGGGGTCCGTACAGATACGCAGTATTTT
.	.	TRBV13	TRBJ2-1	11	CASNQGNEQFF	TGTGCCAGCAACCAGGGCAATGAGCAGTTCTTC
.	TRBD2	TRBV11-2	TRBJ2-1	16	CASSFPSGGVLNEQFF	TGTGCCAGCAGCTTTCCCAGCGGGGGGGTTTTGAATGAGCAGTTCTTC